The clone carrying this T cell receptor (beta chain) was seen repeatedly, ten times or more. This specimen comes from a study of T cells in Graves' hyperthyroidism and ophthalmopathy. TCR beta CDR3 regions were amplified from RNA transcripts. The primer set for the first-round RT-PCR of the TCR CDR3 was HTBI. Via MiXCR, TCRdb re-called the multiplex PCR reads, giving one row per CDR3 protein. Seen here are about 720,000 distinct CDR3 sequences, less than 20% observed once, and the top ten hold 8.4%. The TCR comes from a man between 18 and 35 years old with Graves' hyperthyroidism. Material: blood.

CDR3 amino acids: CASSYAEDYGYTF. The CDR3 DNA reads TGTGCCAGCAGTTACGCGGAAGACTATGGCTACACCTTC. The chain is built from TRBV28 and TRBJ1-2; D not resolved. The CDR3 runs 13 residues. Trimming shortened V by 4 bases and J by 3 bases, and 9 bases separated the two germline ends. CDR1 is MDHEN, CDR2 SYDVKM, per germline.